The 11 T cell receptor beta chains below come from one sample, sequenced in a study of T-cell memory formation after mild COVID-19. TCRdb re-derived calls from the 5' RACE reads in MiXCR, one entry per CDR3 protein. The data contain hundreds of thousands of distinct CDR3 sequences, around 24% of them singletons. Sample: PBMCs or a T cell subset sorted from them (not recorded which). Source of these receptors: an adult woman who had mild COVID-19 (a few samples of this study predate the infection). Cell type and time point are not known.

J is TRBJ1-1 and V is TRBV4-1; D remains ambiguous. Trimming pared 1 base from V and 2 bases from J, leaving 11 bases between. This CDR3 region has 15 residues. Germline CDR1 is MGHRA and CDR2 is YSYEKL. This CDR3 is CASSQVEGFNTEAFF. DNA of the CDR3: TGCGCCAGCAGCCAAGTCGAGGGTTTTAACACTGAAGCTTTCTTT.

V is TRBV12-3 or TRBV12-4 and J is TRBJ2-5; D ambiguous. The CDR3 totals 13 residues. Deletions cut 2 bases from V and 5 bases from J, with 9 bases between. The CDR3 is CASSLRPTETQYF. The CDR3 DNA reads TGTGCCAGCAGTTTACGGCCGACGGAGACCCAGTACTTC.

The chain employs TRBV29-1 and TRBJ2-1, with TRBD2 matching over 13 bases. CDR1 and CDR2 from the germline V gene are SQVTM and ANQGSEA. Trimming cost V 4 bases and J 7 bases; bases outside gene matches: 10. The CDR3 consists of 16 residues. CDR3 in DNA: TGCAGCGTTGTAGGTGGGACTAGCGGGATTATAAATGAGCAGTTCTTC. It encodes CSVVGGTSGIINEQFF.

The table lists this clonotype with a few counts. The chain joins TRBV7-9 to TRBJ2-5; 8 nucleotides align to TRBD2. The V gene's germline CDR1 is SEHNR and CDR2 FQNEAQ (reference sequence). CDR3 size: 16 residues. V trimming: 4 bases; J trimming: 6 bases; junction bases outside the gene matches: 13. This CDR3 is CASSSPEAGAMQTQYF. The CDR3, as DNA: TGTGCCAGCAGCTCCCCGGAAGCGGGAGCAATGCAGACCCAGTACTTC.

V usage is TRBV12-3 or TRBV12-4 and J usage is TRBJ2-1, with 12 positions matching TRBD2. The CDR3 contains 17 residues. Trimming removed 4 bases from V and 6 bases from J; junction bases left unmatched: 10. CDR3 protein: CASSSILLAGGVNEQFF. The CDR3 nucleotides are TGTGCCAGCAGTTCCATCCTACTAGCGGGGGGTGTCAATGAGCAGTTCTTC.

The chain recombines TRBV7-9 with TRBJ2-5; D ambiguous. Trimming pared 6 bases from V and 5 bases from J, leaving 13 bases between. Germline V gives CDR1 SEHNR, CDR2 FQNEAQ (reference sequence). The CDR3 covers 13 residues. CDR3 nucleotides: TGTGCCAGCAGTACGATGATTTTTGAGACCCAGTACTTC. The encoded protein is CASSTMIFETQYF.

This clonotype was observed many times. This chain uses TRBV7-7 with TRBJ2-7; the D gene is possibly TRBD1 (6 bases). The CDR3 loop spans 13 amino acids. Trimming left V 5 bases short and J 0 bases short, with 8 bases between. Germline V gives CDR1 SSHAT, CDR2 FNYEAQ (reference sequence). The CDR3 sequence is CASSQDSSYEQYF. DNA for the CDR3: TGTGCCAGCAGCCAGGACAGCTCCTACGAGCAGTACTTC.

This clonotype has a handful of counts. The rearrangement joins TRBV11-2 to TRBJ1-2; 8 nucleotides align to TRBD1. Germline V gene data show CDR1 as SGHAT and CDR2 as FQNNGV. The ends lost 5 bases at V and 4 bases at J; junction bases unmatched: 9. This CDR3 spans 15 amino acids. The DNA of the CDR3 is TGTGCCAGCAGCACAGGACAGGGAATCGGCTATGGCTACACCTTC. Translating gives CASSTGQGIGYGYTF.

This chain connects TRBV6-2 or TRBV6-3 to TRBJ2-6; 10 nucleotides agree with TRBD1. The CDR3 loop spans 16 amino acids. The germline V gene encodes CDR1 MNHEY and CDR2 SVGEGT. V dropped 6 bases and J dropped 4; count of bases not matched to a gene: 6. The CDR3 bases are TGTGCCAGCAGAAGGACAGGGGGGACCGGGGCCAACGTCCTGACTTTC. Its protein product is CASRRTGGTGANVLTF.

This clonotype has only a few counts. The rearrangement uses TRBV7-2 and TRBJ2-3, with D possibly matching TRBD2 (5 bases). The V end lost 1 base, the J end lost 7 bases, and 24 bases lay between the germline ends. The CDR3 extends over 18 amino acids. Germline V gene data show CDR1 as SGHTA and CDR2 as FQGNSA. The CDR3 loop reads CASSLDHPGDSARYTQYF. In nucleotides, the CDR3 is TGTGCCAGCAGCTTAGACCATCCGGGTGATAGCGCCCGGTATACGCAGTATTTT.

The chain has TRBV5-1 and TRBJ2-3; 7 bases are shared with TRBD2. J lost 3 bases, V lost 0 bases, and 7 bases had no gene match. Germline values: CDR1 SGHRS, CDR2 YFSETQ. The CDR3 consists of 16 residues. The CDR3 protein is CASSLDGRGGTDTQYF. The CDR3 DNA follows: TGCGCCAGCAGCTTGGATGGGAGGGGAGGAACAGATACGCAGTATTTT.